Presented here are 29 T cell receptor beta chains from one specimen sequenced in a study of PD-L1 blockade in urothelial cancer. Sequencing used immunoSEQ multiplex PCR; TCRdb keeps in-frame clones, though not all of them. The sample holds roughly 87,000 clones, around 90% seen once. The material sequenced was PBMCs, taken around atezolizumab (anti-PD-L1) treatment. Every receptor here comes from a woman in her 70s with urothelial cancer.

This rearrangement joins TRBV5-1 to TRBJ2-7, with 9 bases aligning to TRBD1. Trimming removed 4 bases from V and 6 bases from J; junction bases left unmatched: 14. Germline CDR1 reads SGHRS; CDR2 reads YFSETQ. There are 16 residues in the CDR3. CDR3: CASSETQGALLSEQYF. In DNA, the CDR3 is TGCGCCAGCAGCGAAACACAGGGGGCGCTTCTTTCCGAGCAGTACTTC.

The rearrangement uses TRBV6-5 and TRBJ1-1; perhaps TRBD1 as D (5 bases). Germline CDR1 is MNHEY and CDR2 is SVGAGI. V gave up 2 bases and J gave up 1 base, with 8 bases separating them. The CDR3 contains 14 residues. Here the CDR3 reads CASSYRQGNTEAFF. The CDR3 DNA sequence: TGTGCCAGCAGTTACAGGCAGGGGAACACTGAAGCTTTCTTT.

The V and J genes are TRBV4-1 and TRBJ2-7; 7 nucleotides align to TRBD2. After removal of 4 bases from V and 0 bases from J, the junction contained 6 bases not matched to a gene. The germline V gene encodes CDR1 MGHRA and CDR2 YSYEKL. CDR3 length: 15 amino acids. The CDR3 reads CASSPGGPASYEQYF. The DNA of the CDR3 is TGCGCCAGCAGCCCGGGGGGACCGGCCTCCTACGAGCAGTACTTC.

This clone has only a few counts. The genes are TRBV5-1 and TRBJ1-5; 7 bases match TRBD1. Looked up from germline, CDR1 is SGHRS and CDR2 is YFSETQ. Trimming took 1 base from V and 0 from J; bases not matched to a gene: 1. This CDR3 is 15 amino acids long. CDR3 protein: CASSLTGDSNQPQHF. CDR3 nucleotide sequence: TGCGCCAGCAGCTTGACAGGGGATAGCAATCAGCCCCAGCATTTT.

The chain has TRBV5-6 and TRBJ2-7, with TRBD2 matching 7 bases. Losses at the gene ends were 1 base for V and 4 bases for J; bases not matched to a gene: 5. From germline, CDR1 is SGHDT and CDR2 YYEEEE. The CDR3 has 14 residues. The CDR3: CASSLRPAGYEQYF. The DNA for the CDR3 is TGTGCCAGCAGCTTGCGCCCAGCGGGGTACGAGCAGTACTTC.

The chain recombines TRBV9 with TRBJ1-4; D perhaps matches TRBD1 (6 bases). The CDR3 contains 18 residues. V gave up 0 bases and J gave up 0 bases, with 15 bases separating them. Germline lookup yields CDR1 SGDLS and CDR2 YYNGEE. CDR3 bases: TGTGCCAGCAGCGTAGGAGAGGGCAGGGGTGCAACTAATGAAAAACTGTTTTTT. This codes for CASSVGEGRGATNEKLFF.

The chain uses TRBV7-3 and TRBJ2-1; 10 positions match TRBD2. The length of the CDR3 is 19 residues. Germline assignment: CDR1 SGHTA and CDR2 FQGTGA. The V and J ends lost 0 bases and 6 bases, in that order; junction bases with no gene match: 14. CDR3 sequence: CASSLTGTSGNRLRNEQFF. In nucleotides, the CDR3 is TGTGCCAGCAGCTTAACAGGCACTAGCGGGAACCGGCTACGCAATGAGCAGTTCTTC. The full variable domain, its missing parts supplied by reference TRBV7-3 and TRBJ2-1, is GAGVSQTPSNKVTEKGKYVELRCDPISGHTALYWYRQSLGQGPEFLIYFQGTGAADDSGLPNDRFFAVRPEGSVSTLKIQRTERGDSAVYLCASSLTGTSGNRLRNEQFFGPGTRLTVL.

This clone was counted once. The chain carries TRBV18 and TRBJ2-1; 11 positions match TRBD2. The J segment lost 2 bases and the V segment lost 6 bases, leaving 6 bases of the junction unmatched. Germline V gives CDR1 KGHSH, CDR2 LQKENI. The CDR3 consists of 16 residues. The CDR3 here is CASSKGSGRAYNEQFF. CDR3 sequence (DNA): TGTGCCAGCTCGAAAGGTAGCGGGAGGGCCTACAATGAGCAGTTCTTC.

The J gene is TRBJ1-3, the V gene TRBV18, with D perhaps TRBD1 (6 bases). The CDR3 extends over 15 amino acids. Trimming pared 3 bases from V and 3 bases from J, leaving 12 bases between. Germline CDR1 is KGHSH and CDR2 is LQKENI. The CDR3 DNA reads as TGTGCCAGCTCACCCACAGGGATGCGTGGAAACACCATATATTTT. It codes for CASSPTGMRGNTIYF.

J is TRBJ1-1 and V is TRBV11-2; the match to TRBD1 covers 8 bases. The germline gives CDR1 SGHAT, CDR2 FQNNGV. The CDR3 is made up of 15 amino acids. The V and J ends lost 5 bases and 0 bases, in that order; junction bases with no gene match: 5. The CDR3 nucleotides read TGTGCCAGCAGCCTAACGACAGGGGTGAACACTGAAGCTTTCTTT. This sequence encodes CASSLTTGVNTEAFF.

This rearrangement joins TRBV4-1 to TRBJ1-2; 10 bases agree with TRBD1. The germline V gene has CDR1 MGHRA and CDR2 YSYEKL. J was trimmed by 4 bases and V by 5 bases; bases with no gene match: 7. This CDR3 has 15 residues. DNA of the CDR3: TGCGCCAGCAGCATACGACAGGGGGCTGGCTATGGCTACACCTTC. This translates into CASSIRQGAGYGYTF.

The chain joins TRBV6-5 to TRBJ1-1; D might be TRBD1 (5 bases). Germline values: CDR1 MNHEY, CDR2 SVGAGI. The CDR3 length is 15 residues. V was cut by 2 bases and J by 0 bases, with 10 bases left in between. Written as DNA, the CDR3 is TGTGCCAGCAGTTACGGGGGAGGGTTGAACACTGAAGCTTTCTTT. Protein sequence: CASSYGGGLNTEAFF.

This chain's CDR3 is CATSRETGGLPYEQYF. The CDR3 DNA reads TGTGCCACCAGCAGAGAGACAGGGGGATTACCCTACGAGCAGTACTTC. The chain is built from TRBV15 and TRBJ2-7; 9 bases match TRBD1. Germline CDR1 LNHNV, CDR2 YYDKDF (reference sequence). V was pared by 0 bases and J by 2 bases, with 5 bases of the junction left unmatched. This CDR3 is built from 16 residues. Variable domain in full (rest from reference TRBV15 and TRBJ2-7): DAMVIQNPRYQVTQFGKPVTLSCSQTLNHNVMYWYQQKSSQAPKLLFHYYDKDFNNEADTPDNFQSRRPNTSFCFLDIRSPGLGDTAMYLCATSRETGGLPYEQYFGPGTRLTVT.

This clone was observed a few times. V usage is TRBV7-6 and J usage is TRBJ1-1; a weak D match, TRBD1 (6 bases). This CDR3 has 12 residues. Germline assignment: CDR1 SGHVS and CDR2 FNYEAQ. The V end lost 5 bases, the J end lost 7 bases, and 11 bases lay between the germline ends. The CDR3 sequence: CASSPTGSEAFF. The CDR3 DNA reads TGTGCCAGCAGCCCCACAGGGAGTGAAGCTTTCTTT. Drawing the rest from reference TRBV7-6 and TRBJ1-1, the complete variable domain is GAGVSQSPRYKVTKRGQDVALRCDPISGHVSLYWYRQALGQGPEFLTYFNYEAQQDKSGLPNDRFSAERPEGSISTLTIQRTEQRDSAMYRCASSPTGSEAFFGQGTRLTVV.

The chain is built from TRBV7-9 and TRBJ1-1, with D maybe TRBD1 (6 bases). Per the germline V gene, CDR1 is SEHNR and CDR2 is FQNEAQ (reference sequence). The V end was cut by 5 bases, the J end by 4 bases, with 14 bases between. The CDR3 is 14 amino acids. Here the CDR3 reads CASSTPGESTEAFF. The CDR3 DNA is TGTGCCAGCAGCACCCCAGGGGAGAGCACTGAAGCTTTCTTT.

The chain employs TRBV10-3 and TRBJ2-3, with 8 bases aligning to TRBD2. The ends lost 6 bases at V and 2 bases at J; junction bases unmatched: 13. The germline gives CDR1 ENHRY, CDR2 SYGVKD. The CDR3 consists of 17 residues. The CDR3 spells CAIRPEMQRENTDTQYF. The CDR3 bases are TGTGCCATCAGACCGGAGATGCAGCGGGAGAACACAGATACGCAGTATTTT.

This chain joins TRBV12-5 and TRBJ1-1; 11 bases match TRBD1. Germline V gives CDR1 LGHNT, CDR2 FRNRAP. CDR3 length: 16 residues. With V trimmed by 4 bases and J by 4 bases, 8 bases remained unmatched. CDR3 nucleotides: TGTGCTAGTGGTTCCGGACAGGGGGCGCGGGTCACTGAAGCTTTCTTT. Protein: CASGSGQGARVTEAFF.

J is TRBJ2-3 and V is TRBV6-4; 10 bases line up with TRBD2. V gave up 6 bases and J gave up 0 bases; unmatched junction bases: 3. This CDR3 spans 15 amino acids. Germline V gives CDR1 MRHNA, CDR2 SNTAGT. CDR3 residues: CASRLTSGSTDTQYF. Here the CDR3 DNA reads TGTGCCAGCAGACTGACTAGCGGGAGCACAGATACGCAGTATTTT.

V usage is TRBV2 and J usage is TRBJ1-5, with a possible D match to TRBD1 (6 bases). The CDR3 contains 15 residues. The V end lost 7 bases, the J end lost 3 bases, and 16 bases lay between the germline ends. The germline CDR1 and CDR2 sequences are SNHLY and FYNNEI. The CDR3 spells CASNEQGSPNQPQHF. CDR3 sequence (DNA): TGTGCCAGCAACGAACAGGGATCCCCCAATCAGCCCCAGCATTTT.

The chain combines TRBV7-2 with TRBJ2-5; a weak D match, TRBD2 (6 bases). V shed 1 base and J shed 5 bases, with 14 bases lying between them. There are 15 residues in the CDR3. Germline V lookup: CDR1 SGHTA, CDR2 FQGNSA. CDR3 nucleotide sequence: TGTGCCAGCAGCTTAGATGCTAGCGTACTGGAGACCCAGTACTTC. Translating gives CASSLDASVLETQYF. The complete variable domain, with remaining parts taken from reference TRBV7-2 and TRBJ2-5, reads GAGVSQSPSNKVTEKGKDVELRCDPISGHTALYWYRQSLGQGLEFLIYFQGNSAPDKSGLPSDRFSAERTGGSVSTLTIQRTQQEDSAVYLCASSLDASVLETQYFGPGTRLLVL.

The chain recombines TRBV7-2 with TRBJ1-5; the match to TRBD1 covers 7 bases. V was pared by 5 bases and J by 4 bases, with 11 bases of the junction left unmatched. The CDR3 is made up of 16 amino acids. Germline V CDR1 and CDR2: SGHTA, FQGNSA. CDR3 sequence reads: CASSRGTGASNQPQHF. CDR3 sequence (DNA): TGTGCCAGCAGCCGGGGAACAGGGGCCTCAAATCAGCCCCAGCATTTT.

This chain connects TRBV28 to TRBJ1-4; 7 bases are shared with TRBD1. In germline, CDR1 is MDHEN, CDR2 SYDVKM. Trimming at V came to 5 bases and at J to 10 bases, leaving 10 bases not matched to a gene. The length of the CDR3 is 14 residues. CDR3 bases: TGTGCCAGCAGTCTGACAGGGTATGGAGGAAAACTGTTTTTT. It translates to CASSLTGYGGKLFF.

CDR3 DNA: TGTGCCAGCAGCCTACAGGGTACCGGGGAGCTGTTTTTT. It translates to CASSLQGTGELFF. The chain links TRBV11-2 to TRBJ2-2; maybe TRBD1 (6 bases). Trimming cost V 5 bases and J 5 bases, with 9 bases left between them. Germline V gene lookup returns CDR1 SGHAT and CDR2 FQNNGV. The CDR3 has 13 amino acids.

The chain employs TRBV11-2 and TRBJ2-3; TRBD1 is a possible D gene (6 bases). CDR1 is SGHAT and CDR2 is FQNNGV in the germline V gene. Trimming took off 4 bases at V and 3 bases at J, with 20 bases between the two ends. The CDR3 covers 17 residues. The CDR3 reads CASSSDRGLGGTDTQYF. For the CDR3, the DNA is TGTGCCAGCAGCTCGGACCGCGGCTTAGGGGGAACAGATACGCAGTATTTT. Filled out from reference TRBV11-2 and TRBJ2-3, the complete variable domain reads EAGVAQSPRYKIIEKRQSVAFWCNPISGHATLYWYQQILGQGPKLLIQFQNNGVVDDSQLPKDRFSAERLKGVDSTLKIQPAKLEDSAVYLCASSSDRGLGGTDTQYFGPGTRLTVL.

The chain joins TRBV10-3 to TRBJ1-1; tentatively, D is TRBD1 (5 bases). Germline V gives CDR1 ENHRY, CDR2 SYGVKD. CDR3 length: 14 residues. Trimming removed 6 bases from V and 3 bases from J, with 14 bases in between. The CDR3 DNA follows: TGTGCCATCAGGACATGGGGGGTTGACACTGAAGCTTTCTTT. Translated, it gives CAIRTWGVDTEAFF.

This chain connects TRBV6-5 to TRBJ1-1, with no clear D. The CDR3 has 12 amino acids. Germline V lookup: CDR1 MNHEY, CDR2 SVGAGI. V lost 5 bases and J lost 6, with 10 bases in between. CDR3 in DNA: TGTGCCAGCAGTATGGGGAGGGCTGAAGCTTTCTTT. Translation: CASSMGRAEAFF.

The CDR3, as DNA: TGTGCCATCAGTGTCCCAGGGGCCCCCATTCAGTACTTC. Amino acids: CAISVPGAPIQYF. V usage is TRBV10-3 and J usage is TRBJ2-4; perhaps TRBD1 as D (6 bases). Trimming shortened V by 4 bases and J by 9 bases, and 13 bases separated the two germline ends. Germline loops: CDR1 ENHRY, CDR2 SYGVKD. The CDR3 length is 13 residues.

The chain uses TRBV4-2 and TRBJ1-4; D is ambiguous. This CDR3 is 15 amino acids long. Germline-derived CDR1 and CDR2 are LGHNA and YNFKEQ. Trimming removed 4 bases from V and 0 bases from J, with 9 bases in between. CDR3 coding DNA: TGTGCCAGCAGCCTTGGCACTACAACTAATGAAAAACTGTTTTTT. Protein product: CASSLGTTTNEKLFF.

The gene calls are TRBV7-9 and TRBJ2-2; 11 bases map to TRBD1. The germline V gene encodes CDR1 SEHNR and CDR2 FQNEAQ (reference sequence). CDR3 length: 15 residues. J lost 6 bases, V lost 6 bases, and 6 bases had no gene match. The CDR3 protein is CASRWDRGGAGELFF. Written as DNA, the CDR3 is TGTGCCAGCAGATGGGACAGGGGGGGCGCCGGGGAGCTGTTTTTT.